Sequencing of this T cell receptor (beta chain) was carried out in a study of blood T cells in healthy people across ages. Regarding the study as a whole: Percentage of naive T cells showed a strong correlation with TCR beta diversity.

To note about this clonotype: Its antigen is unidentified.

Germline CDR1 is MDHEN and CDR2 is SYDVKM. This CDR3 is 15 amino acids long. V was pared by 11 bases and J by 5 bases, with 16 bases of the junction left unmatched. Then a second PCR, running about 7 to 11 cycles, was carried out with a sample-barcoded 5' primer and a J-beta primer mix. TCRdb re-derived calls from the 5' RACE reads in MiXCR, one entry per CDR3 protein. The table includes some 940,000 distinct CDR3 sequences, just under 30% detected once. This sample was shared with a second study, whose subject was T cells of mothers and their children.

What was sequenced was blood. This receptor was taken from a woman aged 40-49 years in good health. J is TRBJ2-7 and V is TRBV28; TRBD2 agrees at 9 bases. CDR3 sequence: CACNQGAGGQDEQYF. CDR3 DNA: TGTGCCTGCAACCAAGGGGCGGGGGGGCAGGACGAGCAGTACTTC. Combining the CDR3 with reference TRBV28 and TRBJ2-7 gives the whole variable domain DVKVTQSSRYLVKRTGEKVFLECVQDMDHENMFWYRQDPGLGLRLIYFSYDVKMKEKGDIPEGYSVSREKKERFSLILESASTNQTSMYLCACNQGAGGQDEQYFGPGTRLTVT.